In its sample, the clone carrying this TCR beta chain was seen many times. Generated by immunoSEQ multiplex PCR, the TCRdb table keeps only in-frame clones and is missing some. The sample consists of under 300,000 clones, approximately 83% of them appearing once. This sample is drawn from a study of blood T cell repertoires in COVID-19. There are 14 residues in the CDR3. After removal of 6 bases from V and 5 bases from J, the junction contained 5 bases not matched to a gene. Germline CDR1 is MNHEY and CDR2 is SVGAGI. Input material: peripheral blood. This clonotype was sampled from a human donor in a cohort sampled during active COVID-19. The chain carries TRBV6-5 and TRBJ1-4; TRBD1 agrees at 8 bases. The CDR3 DNA follows: TGTGCCAGCAGCCACGACAGGGGCAATGAAAAACTGTTTTTT. Translated: CASSHDRGNEKLFF.